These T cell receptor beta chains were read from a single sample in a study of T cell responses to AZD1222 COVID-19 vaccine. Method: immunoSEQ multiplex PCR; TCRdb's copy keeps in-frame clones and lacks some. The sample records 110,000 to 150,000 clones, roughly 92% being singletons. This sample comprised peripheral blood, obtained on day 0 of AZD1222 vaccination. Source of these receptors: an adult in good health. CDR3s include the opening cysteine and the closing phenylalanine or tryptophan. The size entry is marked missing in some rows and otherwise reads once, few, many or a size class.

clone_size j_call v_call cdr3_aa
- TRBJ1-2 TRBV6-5 CASRVGQGVYGYTF
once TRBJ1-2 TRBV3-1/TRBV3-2 CASSQDIFDRAYGYTF
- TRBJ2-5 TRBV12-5 CASGLGQETQYF
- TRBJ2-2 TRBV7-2 CASSSSPGLAGGNTGELFF
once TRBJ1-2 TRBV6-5 CASSLQGEVGYTF
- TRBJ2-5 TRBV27 CASSFWGSEETQYF
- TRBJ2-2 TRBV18 CASSPDGAGAGPGELFF
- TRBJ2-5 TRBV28 CASSLSYWEETQYF
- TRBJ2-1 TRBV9 CASSVEGGLNEQFF
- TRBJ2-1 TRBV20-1 CSASGPKQFF
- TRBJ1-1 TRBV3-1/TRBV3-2 CASSQGQAPTEAFF
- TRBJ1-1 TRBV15 CATSRDRYSNTEAFF
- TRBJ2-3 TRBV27 CASSLSSRAGTDTQYF
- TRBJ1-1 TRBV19 CASSPIDRNTEAFF
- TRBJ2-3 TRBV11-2 CASSLIPLTSGRTDTQYF
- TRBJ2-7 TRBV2 CASSEASEQYF
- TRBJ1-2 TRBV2 CASSEARQGSGYTF
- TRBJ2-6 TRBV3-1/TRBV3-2 CASSHPGQGKISGANVLTF
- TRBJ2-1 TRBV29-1 CSVRSSGAYNEQFF
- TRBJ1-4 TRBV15 CATSRDGAPNEKLFF
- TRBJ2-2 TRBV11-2 CASSRSRGSGELFF
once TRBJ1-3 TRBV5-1 CASRLGRGNTIYF
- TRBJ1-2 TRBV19 CASSNRAGTSYGYTF
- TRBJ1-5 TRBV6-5 CASSYSTAGEQPQHF
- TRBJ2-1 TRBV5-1 CASSSVKTGRSYNEQFF
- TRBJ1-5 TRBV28 CASSPRWGLRQPQHF
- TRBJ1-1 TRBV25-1 CASSEYRARGTEAFF
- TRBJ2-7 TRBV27 CASSPWTAAYEQYF
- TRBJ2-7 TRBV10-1 CAGASTGFKSEQYF
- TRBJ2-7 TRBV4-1 CASSQEGQGLYEQYF
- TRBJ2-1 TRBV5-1 CASSLEASGTDEQFF
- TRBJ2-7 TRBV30 CAWSSSSYEQYF
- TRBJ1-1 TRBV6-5 CASRLGYTEAFF
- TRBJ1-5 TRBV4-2 CASSHEGMGIRNQPQHF
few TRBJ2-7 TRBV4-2 CASSQDLEAAEQYF
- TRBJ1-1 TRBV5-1 CASSRDGGLETEAFF
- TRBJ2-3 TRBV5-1 CASSPYVGRAKTDTQYF
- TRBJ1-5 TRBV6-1 CASSEARSGPTFNQPQHF
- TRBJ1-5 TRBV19 CASSIGVGQGAGPQHF
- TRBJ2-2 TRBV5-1 CASRRTSGEHTGELFF